A selection of T cell receptor beta chains follows, all from one sample in a study of control samples from healthy donors and cancer patients. The repertoire was sequenced with immunoSEQ multiplex PCR; TCRdb's copy has only in-frame clones and lacks some. The repertoire holds just under 150,000 clones, with 91% as singletons. Input material: blood. These receptors all come from a man younger than 40 in good health. The CDR3 runs from the conserved cysteine through the conserved F or W. The D gene is left open where the match is weak. Clone size is not always given. Where it is, it says once, few, many or a class for expanded clones.

clone size,J gene,V gene,D gene,CDR3 DNA,CDR3 protein
NA,TRBJ2-5,TRBV28,TRBD1,TGTGCCAGCAGGCCAGGGGGCGTGGAGACCCAGTACTTC,CASRPGGVETQYF
NA,TRBJ2-2,TRBV10-3,TRBD2,TGTGCCATCAGTGAGAGGTTAGCGGGGAACACCGGGGAGCTGTTTTTT,CAISERLAGNTGELFF
once,TRBJ2-7,TRBV27,TRBD1,TGTGCCAGCTCGTGGGGGACAGTAATTTACGAGCAGTACTTC,CASSWGTVIYEQYF
NA,TRBJ2-1,TRBV6-1,NA,TGTGCCAGCAGTGAAGAACGGGGGAGCTACAATGAGCAGTTCTTC,CASSEERGSYNEQFF
once,TRBJ2-3,TRBV30,TRBD2,TGTGCCTGGACTCGGCGGGGGGGTGATACGCAGTATTTT,CAWTRRGGDTQYF
NA,TRBJ2-2,TRBV7-8,TRBD2,TGTGCCAGCAGCGTCCGACTAGCGGGGGGCGGCGGGGAGCTGTTTTTT,CASSVRLAGGGGELFF
NA,TRBJ2-1,TRBV3-1/TRBV3-2,TRBD2,TGTGCCAGCAGCCAAGTAGCGGGGATTAGGAATGAGCAGTTCTTC,CASSQVAGIRNEQFF
few,TRBJ2-1,TRBV4-2,TRBD2,TGTGCCAGCAGCTCCGGGACTAGCGGGAGGAGCTCCTACAATGAGCAGTTCTTC,CASSSGTSGRSSYNEQFF
NA,TRBJ1-6,TRBV11-2,TRBD1,TGTGCCAGCAGCTTAGAGACAGGGGGTTCACCCCTCCACTTT,CASSLETGGSPLHF
NA,TRBJ1-4,TRBV25-1,NA,TGTGCCAGCAGTGAATATGGAGGACCAACTAATGAAAAACTGTTTTTT,CASSEYGGPTNEKLFF
once,TRBJ2-2,TRBV27,TRBD1,TGTGCCAGCAGCAGGGACAGGTTGAGGTCCATAACCGGGGAGCTGTTTTTT,CASSRDRLRSITGELFF
NA,TRBJ1-2,TRBV29-1,TRBD1,TGCAGCGTTGAATTTCCCAGGGGGGCATTGAGGGGCTACACCTTC,CSVEFPRGALRGYTF
NA,TRBJ2-7,TRBV5-4,NA,TGTGCCAGCAGCTGGAGCCAGGGTACCGAGCAGTACTTC,CASSWSQGTEQYF
NA,TRBJ2-1,TRBV27,TRBD1,TGTGCCAGCAACTCCGGGACAGGGGCGGATAATGAGCAGTTCTTC,CASNSGTGADNEQFF
NA,TRBJ1-3,TRBV7-6,NA,TGTGCCAGCAGCTTAAGTCCGGCAGGGGGAAACACCATATATTTT,CASSLSPAGGNTIYF
NA,TRBJ1-1,TRBV5-1,NA,TGCGCCAGCAGCTACAACGGGAACGCTGAAGCTTTCTTT,CASSYNGNAEAFF
NA,TRBJ1-1,TRBV5-1,NA,TGCGCCAGCAGCTTCTCAGGAAGGGGGACTGAAGCTTTCTTT,CASSFSGRGTEAFF
NA,TRBJ1-4,TRBV6-6,NA,TGTGCCAGCAGTTCCTTGGGAGTGGGGAATGAAAAACTGTTTTTT,CASSSLGVGNEKLFF
NA,TRBJ1-2,TRBV28,TRBD1,TGTGCCAGCAGTTCGACAGGGCTCTACTATGGCTACACCTTC,CASSSTGLYYGYTF
NA,TRBJ1-5,TRBV12-5,TRBD1,TGTGCTAGTGGTACCCTGGACAGGGGGTTCAATCAGCCCCAGCATTTT,CASGTLDRGFNQPQHF
NA,TRBJ1-1,TRBV19,NA,TGTGCCAGTAGTATGTCTTTCGGGCCCAACACTGAAGCTTTCTTT,CASSMSFGPNTEAFF
NA,TRBJ2-3,TRBV6-1,TRBD1,TGTGCCAGCAGTGATCCCCGACAGGGTTTGACAGATACGCAGTATTTT,CASSDPRQGLTDTQYF
NA,TRBJ1-5,TRBV5-6,NA,TGTGCCAGCAGCTTTGGTCGGGGTACAAGCAATCAGCCCCAGCATTTT,CASSFGRGTSNQPQHF
NA,TRBJ2-1,TRBV11-2,TRBD2,TGTGCCAGCAGCTTAACAATTGTTCGGGGGGGCGAAGATGAGCAGTTCTTC,CASSLTIVRGGEDEQFF
NA,TRBJ2-3,TRBV6-4,NA,TGTGCCAGCAGTGAAAGAAGCACAGATACGCAGTATTTT,CASSERSTDTQYF
NA,TRBJ1-1,TRBV7-9,TRBD1,TGTGCCAGCAGCTTAGCAACGACAGGGGGGTTGGTTGACACTGAAGCTTTCTTT,CASSLATTGGLVDTEAFF
NA,TRBJ1-1,TRBV7-2,TRBD1,TGTGCCAGCAGTCCGGGACCGGGACAGGGGGCTACTTTCTTT,CASSPGPGQGATFF
NA,TRBJ1-2,TRBV25-1,NA,TGTGCCAGCAGTGAATTTCTACAGGGAAGTGGCTACACCTTC,CASSEFLQGSGYTF